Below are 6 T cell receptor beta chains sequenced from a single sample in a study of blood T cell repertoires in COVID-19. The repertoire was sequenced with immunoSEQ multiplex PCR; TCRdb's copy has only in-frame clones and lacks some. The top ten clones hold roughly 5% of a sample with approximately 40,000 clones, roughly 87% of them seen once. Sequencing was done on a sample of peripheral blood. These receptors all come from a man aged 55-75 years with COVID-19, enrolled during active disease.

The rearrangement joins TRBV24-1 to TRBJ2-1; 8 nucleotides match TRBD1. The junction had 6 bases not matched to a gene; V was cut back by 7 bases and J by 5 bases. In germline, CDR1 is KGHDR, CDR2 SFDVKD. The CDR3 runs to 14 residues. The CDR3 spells CATSKTGAHNEQFF. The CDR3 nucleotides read TGTGCCACCAGCAAGACAGGGGCCCACAATGAGCAGTTCTTC.

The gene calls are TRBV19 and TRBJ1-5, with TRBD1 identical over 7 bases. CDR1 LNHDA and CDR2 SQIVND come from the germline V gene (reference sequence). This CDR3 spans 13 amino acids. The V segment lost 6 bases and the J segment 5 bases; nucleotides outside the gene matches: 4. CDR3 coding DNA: TGTGCCAGTAGCCTAGGGGGCCATCAGCCCCAGCATTTT. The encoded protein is CASSLGGHQPQHF.

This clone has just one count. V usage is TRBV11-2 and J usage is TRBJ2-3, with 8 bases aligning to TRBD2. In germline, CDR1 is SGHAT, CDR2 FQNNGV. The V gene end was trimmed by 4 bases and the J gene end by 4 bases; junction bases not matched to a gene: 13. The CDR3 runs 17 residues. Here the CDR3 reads CASSSGLGRRPADTQYF. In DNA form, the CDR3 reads TGTGCCAGCAGCTCGGGACTAGGACGAAGGCCGGCAGATACGCAGTATTTT.

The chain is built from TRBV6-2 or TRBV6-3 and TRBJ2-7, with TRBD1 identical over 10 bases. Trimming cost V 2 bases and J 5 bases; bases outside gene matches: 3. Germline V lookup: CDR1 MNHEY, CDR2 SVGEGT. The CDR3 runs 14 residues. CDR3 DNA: TGTGCCAGCAGTTACGGGACAGGGGACCACGAGCAGTACTTC. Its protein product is CASSYGTGDHEQYF.

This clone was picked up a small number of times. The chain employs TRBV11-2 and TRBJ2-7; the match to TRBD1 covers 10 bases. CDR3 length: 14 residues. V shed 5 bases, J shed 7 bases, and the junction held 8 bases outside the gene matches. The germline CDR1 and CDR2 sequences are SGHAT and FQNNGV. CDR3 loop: CASSTRQGALEQYF. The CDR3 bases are TGTGCCAGCAGCACCAGACAGGGGGCGCTTGAGCAGTACTTC.

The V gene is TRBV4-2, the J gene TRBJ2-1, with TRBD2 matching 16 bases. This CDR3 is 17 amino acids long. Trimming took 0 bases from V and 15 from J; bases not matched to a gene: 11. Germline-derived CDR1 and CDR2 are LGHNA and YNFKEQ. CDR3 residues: CASSQEVPGLAGGPLFF. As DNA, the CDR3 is TGTGCCAGCAGCCAAGAGGTACCGGGACTAGCGGGAGGGCCACTGTTCTTC.